These 27 T cell receptor beta chains were sequenced from one sample in a study of OX40 agonist ivuxolimab in advanced cancers. Repertoires were generated with immunoSEQ multiplex PCR, while TCRdb's copy carries only in-frame clones and drops some. The sample holds around 80,000 clones, 90% to 95% seen once. Sequencing was performed on CD4+ or CD8+ T cells sorted from blood, taken in a trial of the OX40 agonist ivuxolimab. The receptors stem from an adult with an advanced solid tumor such as melanoma, head and neck, liver or kidney cancer.

This clone was seen a single time. The genes are TRBV4-3 and TRBJ1-2; perhaps TRBD1 as D (5 bases). CDR1 and CDR2 from the germline V gene are LGHNA and YSLEER. The V and J ends lost 0 bases and 4 bases respectively, with 15 bases between them. The CDR3 contains 16 residues. CDR3 sequence: CASSQDSTGGAYGYTF. In DNA form, the CDR3 reads TGCGCCAGCAGCCAAGATAGCACGGGGGGAGCCTATGGCTACACCTTC.

The chain links TRBV7-6 to TRBJ1-1, with 7 bases aligning to TRBD1. CDR1 is SGHVS, CDR2 FNYEAQ, per germline. The J segment lost 5 bases and the V segment lost 6 bases, leaving 9 bases of the junction unmatched. The CDR3 sequence is 14 residues long. The CDR3 bases are TGTGCCAGCAGGCCAGGGGGTTCGGCGACTGAAGCTTTCTTT. Translated: CASRPGGSATEAFF.

The chain links TRBV27 to TRBJ2-1; the D gene could be TRBD1 or TRBD2 (5 bases each). The CDR3 runs to 14 residues. The V and J ends lost 6 bases and 4 bases respectively, with 13 bases between them. Germline V gene data show CDR1 as MNHEY and CDR2 as SMNVEV (reference sequence). For the CDR3, the DNA is TGTGCCAGCAGAGGGGAGAGCCCGTACAATGAGCAGTTCTTC. Protein sequence: CASRGESPYNEQFF.

The chain employs TRBV11-2 and TRBJ1-1; 7 nucleotides match TRBD1. Germline values: CDR1 SGHAT, CDR2 FQNNGV. This CDR3 has 16 amino acids. The J segment lost 1 base and the V segment lost 3 bases, leaving 8 bases of the junction unmatched. The CDR3 coding sequence is TGTGCCAGCAGCTTGGGCCAGGGGGGCGCGAACACTGAAGCTTTCTTT. It encodes CASSLGQGGANTEAFF.

The V gene is TRBV14, the J gene TRBJ2-7, with no clear D. Looked up from germline, CDR1 is SGHDN and CDR2 is FVKESK. The CDR3 runs to 16 residues. Trimming shortened V by 1 base and J by 0 bases, and 13 bases separated the two germline ends. CDR3 nucleotides: TGTGCCAGCAGCCAAGTGGGAACTCGCATCTCCTACGAGCAGTACTTC. It specifies CASSQVGTRISYEQYF.

The chain joins TRBV27 to TRBJ2-2; 11 bases are shared with TRBD2. J was trimmed by 4 bases and V by 6 bases; bases with no gene match: 7. The CDR3 is 16 residues long. Looked up from germline, CDR1 is MNHEY and CDR2 is SMNVEV (reference sequence). CDR3 bases: TGTGCCAGCAGCGGGACTAGCGGAGGGGCCACCGGGGAGCTGTTTTTT. Residues: CASSGTSGGATGELFF.

This sequence joins TRBV20-1 and TRBJ2-3; D may match TRBD1 or TRBD2 (5 bases each). Germline V CDR1 and CDR2: DFQATT, SNEGSKA (reference sequence). CDR3 size: 11 residues. The CDR3 nucleotides read TGCAAGGCAGGGACCACAGATACGCAGTATTTT. This gives the protein CKAGTTDTQYF.

V is TRBV7-8 and J is TRBJ1-5, with D hard to call. Trimming cost V 1 base and J 5 bases, with 15 bases left between them. Germline lookup yields CDR1 SGHVS and CDR2 FQNEAQ. There are 16 residues in the CDR3. The CDR3 nucleotides read TGTGCCAGCAGCTTAGTGGGCGGTTCTCAGGATCAGCCCCAGCATTTT. The encoded protein is CASSLVGGSQDQPQHF.

This chain uses TRBV10-2 with TRBJ1-1; D perhaps matches TRBD1 (5 bases). The germline V gene encodes CDR1 WSHSY and CDR2 SAAADI. The CDR3 runs 12 residues. V lost 6 bases, J lost 3 bases, and 8 bases lay in between. The CDR3 DNA follows: TGCGCCAGCAGGGGGCCTGACACTGAAGCTTTCTTT. It encodes CASRGPDTEAFF.

The rearrangement uses TRBV28 and TRBJ2-7; no clear D gene. Germline CDR1 is MDHEN and CDR2 is SYDVKM. V lost 7 bases, J lost 2 bases, and 12 bases lay in between. The CDR3 contains 13 residues. DNA of the CDR3: TGTGCCAGCACCCCCCCTGGACCCTACGAGCAGTACTTC. It yields the protein CASTPPGPYEQYF.

V is TRBV5-1 and J is TRBJ2-3; perhaps TRBD2 as D (5 bases). The germline V gene has CDR1 SGHRS and CDR2 YFSETQ. Trimming removed 3 bases at V and 4 bases at J, with 18 bases between. This CDR3 comprises 16 residues. CDR3 sequence: CASSSLGVMRADTQYF. In DNA, the CDR3 is TGCGCCAGCAGCTCCCTCGGGGTCATGAGGGCAGATACGCAGTATTTT.

This rearrangement joins TRBV28 to TRBJ2-7, with D hard to call. Germline loops: CDR1 MDHEN, CDR2 SYDVKM. This CDR3 is 16 amino acids long. Trimming took 7 bases from V and 0 from J, leaving 19 bases between them. As DNA, the CDR3 is TGTGCCAGCACGGCCAGGAGCATTCCAAGCTCCTACGAGCAGTACTTC. Translating it yields CASTARSIPSSYEQYF.

This sequence joins TRBV5-6 and TRBJ1-1; tentatively, D is TRBD1 (5 bases). V dropped 0 bases and J dropped 9 bases, with 9 bases sitting between them. The CDR3 sequence is 12 residues long. Germline V gene lookup returns CDR1 SGHDT and CDR2 YYEEEE. The CDR3, as DNA: TGTGCCAGCAGCTTGGTGGGGCCTAAAGCTTTCTTT. It codes for CASSLVGPKAFF.

The V call is TRBV5-1, the J call TRBJ2-1; 14 positions agree with TRBD2. Looked up from germline, CDR1 is SGHRS and CDR2 is YFSETQ. The CDR3 totals 16 residues. After removal of 4 bases from V and 6 bases from J, the junction contained 6 bases not matched to a gene. The CDR3 coding sequence is TGCGCCAGCAGCCTGGAGGGACTAGCGGGAGTCAATGAGCAGTTCTTC. Amino acid sequence: CASSLEGLAGVNEQFF. Together with reference TRBV5-1 and TRBJ2-1, the CDR3 gives the full variable domain: KAGVTQTPRYLIKTRGQQVTLSCSPISGHRSVSWYQQTPGQGLQFLFEYFSETQRNKGNFPGRFSGRQFSNSRSEMNVSTLELGDSALYLCASSLEGLAGVNEQFFGPGTRLTVL.

This chain uses TRBV2 with TRBJ2-7; no clear D. V lost 4 bases to trimming and J lost 6 bases, with 10 bases between them. CDR3 length: 12 amino acids. CDR1 is SNHLY and CDR2 is FYNNEI in the germline V gene. The CDR3: CASSGIRGEQYF. CDR3 in DNA: TGTGCCAGCAGTGGGATCCGTGGCGAGCAGTACTTC.

This rearrangement joins TRBV19 to TRBJ2-7, with D perhaps matching TRBD1 or TRBD2 (5 bases each). V lost 4 bases to trimming and J lost 5 bases, with 12 bases between them. The CDR3 is made up of 13 amino acids. The germline V gene has CDR1 LNHDA and CDR2 SQIVND (reference sequence). CDR3 sequence (DNA): TGTGCCAGTAGTAATGGATGGGGGAACGAGCAGTACTTC. Protein: CASSNGWGNEQYF.

The chain's CDR3 is CASSQRADTQYF. In DNA, the CDR3 is TGTGCCAGCAGCCAAAGAGCAGATACGCAGTATTTT. This sequence joins TRBV14 and TRBJ2-3; D unresolved. The CDR3 runs to 12 residues. With 2 bases removed from V and 4 bases from J, the gap between germline ends came to 4 bases. The germline V gene has CDR1 SGHDN and CDR2 FVKESK.

The V gene is TRBV5-8, the J gene TRBJ2-3; perhaps TRBD1 as D (6 bases). V lost 6 bases to trimming and J lost 3 bases, with 20 bases between them. Germline assignment: CDR1 SGHTS and CDR2 YDEGEE. The CDR3 extends over 16 amino acids. CDR3 loop: CASIKGWTAATDTQYF. In DNA, the CDR3 is TGTGCCAGCATCAAAGGGTGGACAGCCGCAACAGATACGCAGTATTTT.

The gene calls are TRBV7-2 and TRBJ2-7; 10 bases map to TRBD2. Trimming cost V 6 bases and J 2 bases; bases outside gene matches: 7. This CDR3 is 15 amino acids long. Germline V gene lookup returns CDR1 SGHTA and CDR2 FQGNSA. CDR3 in DNA: TGTGCCAGCAGTCCCAGCGGGAGGGCGACCTACGAGCAGTACTTC. This gives the protein CASSPSGRATYEQYF. The variable domain in full, completed from reference TRBV7-2 and TRBJ2-7, reads GAGVSQSPSNKVTEKGKDVELRCDPISGHTALYWYRQSLGQGLEFLIYFQGNSAPDKSGLPSDRFSAERTGGSVSTLTIQRTQQEDSAVYLCASSPSGRATYEQYFGPGTRLTVT.

This chain uses TRBV19 with TRBJ1-1; 9 bases agree with TRBD1. V dropped 6 bases and J dropped 5; count of bases not matched to a gene: 7. CDR1 is LNHDA and CDR2 is SQIVND in the germline V gene (reference sequence). The CDR3 has 14 residues. CDR3 bases: TGTGCCAGTAGCTTAGGACAGGGGTGGACTGAAGCTTTCTTT. Its translation is CASSLGQGWTEAFF.

The V and J genes are TRBV6-5 and TRBJ1-2; D remains ambiguous. Trimming removed 10 bases from V and 2 bases from J, with 14 bases in between. The CDR3 totals 13 residues. Germline CDR1 reads MNHEY; CDR2 reads SVGAGI. CDR3 DNA sequence: TGTGCCACCTTAGGACCGGGGAACTATGGCTACACCTTC. Amino acid sequence: CATLGPGNYGYTF.

This chain links TRBV7-9 with TRBJ2-5, with no clear D. The germline V gene encodes CDR1 SEHNR and CDR2 FQNEAQ (reference sequence). The CDR3 runs 16 residues. V was pared by 5 bases and J by 7 bases, with 23 bases between. CDR3 in DNA: TGTGCCAGCAGCCTAGGAATGAGACCCCGCGGCGGGACCCAGTACTTC. Its translation: CASSLGMRPRGGTQYF.

V is TRBV21-1 and J is TRBJ1-2; TRBD1, the table's D call, lacks a check against the DNA. TRBV21-1 is a pseudogene segment. This CDR3 has 18 residues. The CDR3 nucleotides read TGTGCCAGCAGCAAATGGAGGTCGGACAGGCCTGCTAACTATGGCTACACCTTC. Residues: CASSKWRSDRPANYGYTF.

The gene calls are TRBV19 and TRBJ2-1, with 8 bases that match TRBD2. Germline trimming cut 2 bases from V and 7 bases from J; bases unmatched to any gene: 16. The V gene's germline CDR1 is LNHDA and CDR2 SQIVND (reference sequence). The CDR3 runs to 18 residues. This chain's CDR3 is CASSIQAGVRSTGNEQFF. Here the CDR3 DNA reads TGTGCCAGTAGTATACAAGCGGGAGTAAGAAGTACGGGGAATGAGCAGTTCTTC.

The chain uses TRBV4-3 and TRBJ1-4; D is uncertain. Germline V gene data show CDR1 as LGHNA and CDR2 as YSLEER. Trimming took off 0 bases at V and 5 bases at J, with 10 bases between the two ends. The CDR3 is 15 amino acids. CDR3 region: CASSQEVGVNEKLFF. Here the CDR3 DNA reads TGCGCCAGCAGCCAAGAAGTAGGTGTGAATGAAAAACTGTTTTTT.

The chain carries TRBV6-6 and TRBJ1-1, with TRBD1 matching 10 bases. The V and J ends lost 6 bases and 1 base, in that order; junction bases with no gene match: 2. The CDR3 sequence is 14 residues long. Germline assignment: CDR1 MNHNY and CDR2 SVGAGI (reference sequence). Written as DNA, the CDR3 is TGTGCCAGCAGCCGACAGGGGGCGAACACTGAAGCTTTCTTT. Encoded protein: CASSRQGANTEAFF.

This clone was counted once. The chain has TRBV7-9 and TRBJ2-7; TRBD1 agrees at 7 bases. The CDR3 is made up of 15 amino acids. The J segment lost 2 bases and the V segment lost 2 bases, leaving 6 bases of the junction unmatched. CDR1 and CDR2 (germline): SEHNR, FQNEAQ (reference sequence). This chain's CDR3 is CASSLTGTVPYEQYF. The CDR3 DNA reads as TGTGCCAGCAGCTTAACCGGGACAGTACCCTACGAGCAGTACTTC.